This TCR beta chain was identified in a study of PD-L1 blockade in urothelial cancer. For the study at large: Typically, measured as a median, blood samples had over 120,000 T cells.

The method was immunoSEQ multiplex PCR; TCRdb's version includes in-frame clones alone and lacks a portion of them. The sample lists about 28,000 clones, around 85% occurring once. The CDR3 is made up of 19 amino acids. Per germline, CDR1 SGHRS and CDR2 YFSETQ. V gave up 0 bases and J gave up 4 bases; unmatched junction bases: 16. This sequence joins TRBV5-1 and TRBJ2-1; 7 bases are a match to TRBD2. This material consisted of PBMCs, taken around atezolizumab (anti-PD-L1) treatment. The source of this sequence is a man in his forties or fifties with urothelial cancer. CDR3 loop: CASSLEYSGSARAYNEQFF. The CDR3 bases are TGCGCCAGCAGCTTGGAGTATAGCGGGTCGGCAAGGGCATACAATGAGCAGTTCTTC.